Given below is one T cell receptor beta chain in context. This entry belongs to a study of glioma-infiltrating T cells after dendritic cell vaccination. Only in-frame clones appear in the TCRdb table, and some are missing; sequencing was by immunoSEQ multiplex PCR. The sample has roughly 100,000 clones; roughly 76% are singletons. Trimming pared 5 bases from V and 5 bases from J, leaving 16 bases between. CDR3 length equals 15 residues. Germline CDR1 reads SGHAT; CDR2 reads FQNNGV. The sample in question was blood, obtained before dendritic cell vaccination. The receptor's source is a human donor with glioblastoma. The chain combines TRBV11-2 with TRBJ2-4, with D perhaps matching TRBD2 (6 bases). DNA of the CDR3: TGTGCCAGCAGCATGACTAGGCCCATTGAAAACATTCAGTACTTC. This sequence encodes CASSMTRPIENIQYF.